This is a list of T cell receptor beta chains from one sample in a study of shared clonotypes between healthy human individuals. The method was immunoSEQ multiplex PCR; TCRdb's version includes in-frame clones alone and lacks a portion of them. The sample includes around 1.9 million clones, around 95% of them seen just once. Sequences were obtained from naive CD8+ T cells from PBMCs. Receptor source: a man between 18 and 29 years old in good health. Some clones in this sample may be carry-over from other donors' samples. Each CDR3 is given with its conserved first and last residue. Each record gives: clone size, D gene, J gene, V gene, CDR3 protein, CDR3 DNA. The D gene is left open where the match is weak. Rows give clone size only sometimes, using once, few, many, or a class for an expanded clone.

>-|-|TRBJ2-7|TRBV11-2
CASSLSRGTYEQYF
TGTGCCAGCAGCTTATCCCGGGGAACCTACGAGCAGTACTTC
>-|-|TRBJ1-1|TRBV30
CAWSELGTEGAFF
TGTGCCTGGAGTGAACTGGGAACGGAAGGAGCTTTCTTT
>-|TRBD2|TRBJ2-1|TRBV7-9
CASSPPSGRRYNEQFF
TGTGCCAGCAGCCCTCCGAGCGGGAGGCGGTACAATGAGCAGTTCTTC
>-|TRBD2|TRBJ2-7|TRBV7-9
CASSFLAGGPTYEQYF
TGTGCCAGCAGTTTTCTAGCGGGAGGGCCGACGTACGAGCAGTACTTC
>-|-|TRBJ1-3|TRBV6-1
CASREVGSGNTIYF
TGTGCCAGCAGAGAAGTTGGCTCTGGAAACACCATATATTTT
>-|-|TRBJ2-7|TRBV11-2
CASHGISYEQYF
TGTGCCAGCCATGGGATTTCCTACGAGCAGTACTTC
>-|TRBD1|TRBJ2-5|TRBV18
CASSPPTGGFETQYF
TGTGCCAGCTCACCCCCAACAGGGGGCTTTGAGACCCAGTACTTC
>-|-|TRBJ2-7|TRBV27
CASSFGRRYEQYF
TGTGCCAGCAGTTTTGGACGGAGGTACGAGCAGTACTTC
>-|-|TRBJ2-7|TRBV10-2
CASSMGVGEQYF
TGCGCCAGCAGTATGGGGGTGGGCGAGCAGTACTTC
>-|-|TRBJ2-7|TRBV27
CASSMHRDLAEQYF
TGTGCCAGCAGTATGCACAGGGATCTGGCCGAGCAGTACTTC
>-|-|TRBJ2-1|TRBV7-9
CASSFQGLWREGTYNEQFF
TGTGCCAGCAGCTTTCAGGGGCTTTGGCGGGAAGGCACCTACAATGAGCAGTTCTTC
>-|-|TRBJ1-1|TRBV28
CASSSNYPEAFF
TGTGCCAGCAGTTCTAACTATCCCGAAGCTTTCTTT
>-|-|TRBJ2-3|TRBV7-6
CASSPKGPPSGTDTQYF
TGTGCCAGCAGCCCCAAGGGACCGCCCTCGGGCACAGATACGCAGTATTTT
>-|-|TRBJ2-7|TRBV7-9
CASMGGASLPCF
TGTGCCAGCATGGGGGGCGCGAGTCTCCCTTGCTTC
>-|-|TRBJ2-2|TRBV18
CASSPESGPGELFF
TGTGCCAGCTCACCAGAATCGGGGCCCGGGGAGCTGTTTTTT
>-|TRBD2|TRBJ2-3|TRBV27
CASSLISGAGVSDTQYF
TGTGCCAGCAGTTTAATCTCGGGAGCGGGAGTATCAGATACGCAGTATTTT
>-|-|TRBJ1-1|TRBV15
CATSRPTGFEAFF
TGTGCCACCAGCAGACCCACAGGGTTCGAAGCTTTCTTT
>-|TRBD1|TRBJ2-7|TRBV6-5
CASSYRQGEREQYF
TGTGCCAGCAGTTATCGGCAGGGGGAGAGGGAGCAGTACTTC
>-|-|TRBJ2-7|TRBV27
CASSAGAWSEQYF
TGTGCCAGCTCGGCAGGGGCCTGGAGCGAGCAGTACTTC
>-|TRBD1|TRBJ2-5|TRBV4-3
CASSQRGQGRSETQYF
TGCGCCAGCAGCCAACGAGGACAGGGACGGTCGGAGACCCAGTACTTC
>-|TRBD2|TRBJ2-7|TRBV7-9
CASSPSGRYEQYF
TGTGCCAGCAGTCCTAGCGGCCGCTACGAGCAGTACTTC
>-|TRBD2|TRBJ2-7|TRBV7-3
CASSLGAGVIYEQYF
TGTGCCAGCAGCTTAGGAGCGGGGGTAATTTACGAGCAGTACTTC
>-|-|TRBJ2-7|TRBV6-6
CASSYSSGSSYEQYF
TGTGCCAGCAGTTACTCAAGCGGATCCTCCTACGAGCAGTACTTC
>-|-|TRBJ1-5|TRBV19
CASSVDSVNQPQHF
TGTGCCAGTAGTGTGGACAGCGTCAATCAGCCCCAGCATTTT
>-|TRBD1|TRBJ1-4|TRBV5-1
CASSNGQGNSAANEKLFF
TGCGCCAGCAGCAATGGACAGGGGAATTCGGCGGCTAATGAAAAACTGTTTTTT
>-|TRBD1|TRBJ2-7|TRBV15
CATSRATGQVGEQYF
TGTGCCACCAGCAGAGCGACAGGACAGGTCGGGGAGCAGTACTTC
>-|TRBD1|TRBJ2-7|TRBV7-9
CASSTGVEQYF
TGTGCCAGCTCGACAGGGGTCGAGCAGTACTTC
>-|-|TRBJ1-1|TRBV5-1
CASSSRGGVTAFF
TGCGCCAGCAGCTCTCGAGGGGGAGTTACGGCTTTCTTT
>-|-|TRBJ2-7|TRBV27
CASSKSSGVPSYEQYF
TGTGCCAGCAGCAAAAGTTCGGGTGTACCCTCTTACGAGCAGTACTTC
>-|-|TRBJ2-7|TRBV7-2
CASSSRPPEGSYEQYF
TGTGCCAGCAGCTCAAGGCCCCCCGAGGGGTCCTACGAGCAGTACTTC
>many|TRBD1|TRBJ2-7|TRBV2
CASSGGQGAAYEQYF
TGTGCCAGCAGTGGTGGACAGGGGGCAGCCTACGAGCAGTACTTC
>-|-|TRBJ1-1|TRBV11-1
CASSLLPGQGSEAFF
TGTGCCAGCAGCTTACTCCCGGGACAAGGGAGTGAAGCTTTCTTT
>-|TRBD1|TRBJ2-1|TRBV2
CASSAGTGSNEQFF
TGTGCCAGCAGTGCAGGGACAGGGAGTAATGAGCAGTTCTTC
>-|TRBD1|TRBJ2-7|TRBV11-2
CASSRLGTGLNEQYF
TGTGCCAGCAGCCGCCTTGGGACAGGGTTAAACGAGCAGTACTTC
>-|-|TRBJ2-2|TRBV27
CASSLRGELFF
TGTGCCAGCAGTTTGCGTGGGGAGCTGTTTTTT
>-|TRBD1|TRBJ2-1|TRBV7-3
CASSWGQGYEQFF
TGTGCCAGCAGCTGGGGACAGGGTTATGAGCAGTTCTTC
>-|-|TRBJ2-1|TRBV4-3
CASSQDTSSYNEQFF
TGCGCCAGCAGCCAAGACACGAGCTCCTACAATGAGCAGTTCTTC
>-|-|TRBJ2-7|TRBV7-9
CASSFGGSYEQYF
TGTGCCAGCAGCTTTGGAGGGTCCTACGAGCAGTACTTC
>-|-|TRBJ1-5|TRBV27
CASSYGQNQPQHF
TGTGCCAGCAGTTACGGACAGAATCAGCCCCAGCATTTT
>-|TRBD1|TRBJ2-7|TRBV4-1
CASSLNRGVNYEQYF
TGCGCCAGCAGCCTGAACAGGGGGGTCAACTACGAGCAGTACTTC
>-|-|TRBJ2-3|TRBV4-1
CASSQVGAPSDTQYF
TGCGCCAGCAGCCAAGTGGGGGCCCCTTCGGATACGCAGTATTTT
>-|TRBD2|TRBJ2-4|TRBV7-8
CASGTSGSLGGGNIQYF
TGTGCCAGCGGGACTAGCGGGAGTTTGGGGGGAGGGAACATTCAGTACTTC
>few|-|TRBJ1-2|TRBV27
CASSLYGYTF
TGTGCCAGCAGTTTATATGGCTACACCTTC
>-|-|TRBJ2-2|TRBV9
CASSVLGQTGELFF
TGTGCCAGCAGCGTACTAGGACAAACCGGGGAGCTGTTTTTT
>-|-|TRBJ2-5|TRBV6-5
CASRGQLYQETQYF
TGTGCCAGCAGGGGACAACTGTACCAAGAGACCCAGTACTTC
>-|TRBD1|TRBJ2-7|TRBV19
CASSTSDRAYEQYF
TGTGCCAGTAGTACCTCGGACAGGGCCTACGAGCAGTACTTC
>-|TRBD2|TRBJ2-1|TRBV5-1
CASSEGRGNEQFF
TGCGCCAGCAGCGAAGGGAGGGGAAATGAGCAGTTCTTC
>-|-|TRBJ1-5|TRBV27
CASTPGGSNQPQHF
TGTGCCAGCACCCCCGGCGGAAGCAATCAGCCCCAGCATTTT
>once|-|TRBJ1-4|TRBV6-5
CASSYGGIHEKLFF
TGTGCCAGCAGTTACGGGGGAATTCACGAAAAACTGTTTTTT
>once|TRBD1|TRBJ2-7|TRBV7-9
CASSLDRGYEQYF
TGTGCCAGCAGCTTGGACAGGGGCTACGAGCAGTACTTC
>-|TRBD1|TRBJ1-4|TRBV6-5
CASSSEGQPNEKLFF
TGTGCCAGCAGCTCCGAGGGACAGCCTAATGAAAAACTGTTTTTT
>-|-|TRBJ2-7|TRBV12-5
CASGLVGLSTGEVYEQYF
TGTGCTAGTGGTTTGGTGGGGCTCTCAACGGGAGAAGTCTACGAGCAGTACTTC
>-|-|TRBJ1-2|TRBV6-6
CASSYSPVYYGYTF
TGTGCCAGCAGTTACTCCCCCGTCTACTATGGCTACACCTTC
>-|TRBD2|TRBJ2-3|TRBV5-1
CASSLGVAGGGDTQYF
TGCGCCAGCAGCTTGGGAGTAGCGGGAGGCGGTGATACGCAGTATTTT
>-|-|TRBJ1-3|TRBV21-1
CASSKALTYSGNTIYF
TGTGCCAGCAGCAAAGCGCTTACGTACTCTGGAAACACCATATATTTT